The 2 T cell receptor beta chains below all came from one sample that was sequenced in a study of CD8 T cells in ankylosing spondylitis. TCRdb re-called the 5' RACE reads through MiXCR, storing one row per CDR3 protein. The table has 200,000 to 300,000 distinct CDR3 sequences, roughly a tenth seen once. Sample: blood, either unsorted or a sorted T cell fraction (not recorded which). These receptor sequences come from a male donor with ankylosing spondylitis or in good health (not recorded which).

This clonotype was counted a few times. The genes are TRBV7-9 and TRBJ1-1; tentative D call: TRBD1 (5 bases). The CDR3 extends over 15 amino acids. V was shortened by 3 bases and J by 1 base, with 12 bases between the two germline ends. Per the germline V gene, CDR1 is SEHNR and CDR2 is FQNEAQ (reference sequence). The CDR3 region has the DNA TGTGCCAGCAGCTTGGGCGGGGCCTCGAACACTGAAGCTTTCTTT. Its translation is CASSLGGASNTEAFF.

In its sample, this clonotype was seen many times. This sequence joins TRBV13 and TRBJ1-2, with unresolved D. CDR3 length: 14 amino acids. Germline CDR1 is PRHDT and CDR2 is FYEKMQ (reference sequence). The germline V and J ends were trimmed by 1 base and 3 bases, with 9 bases remaining between them. The CDR3 DNA is TGTGCCAGCAGCTTAGATGGCCCCCACTATGGCTACACCTTC. Protein sequence: CASSLDGPHYGYTF.